This note documents a single T cell receptor (beta chain) sequence. This sample is part of a study of blood T cell repertoires in COVID-19. On the study more broadly: The origin of the acute and convalescent COVID-19 samples was the United States, Italy and Spain. The analysed material was cDNA or gDNA that came from T cells, B-cell-depleted T cells, or PBMCs.

How the authors handled the data: Quantification of nucleated cells was approximated via reference gene primer amplification. Here immunoSEQ multiplex PCR was the method, and the copy in TCRdb shows in-frame clones only, minus some. V and J calls and clone size are copied from that table; D and trimming were computed from the DNA. The table includes around 370,000 clones, 90% detected once. There are 15 residues in the CDR3. V lost 5 bases and J 7 bases, leaving 15 bases between the germline ends. Germline V gene lookup returns CDR1 SGHTA and CDR2 FQGNSA. The receptor was derived from a man aged 18-30 years with active or convalescent COVID-19. The specimen sequenced was peripheral blood. This chain connects TRBV7-2 to TRBJ1-6; D ambiguous. The DNA for the CDR3 is TGTGCCAGCAGCCCCATCACGTCAGCGAATTCACCCCTCCACTTT. Translated: CASSPITSANSPLHF.